This T cell receptor (beta chain) was recorded in a study of Ad26.COV2.S vaccination and SARS-CoV-2 variants. General study points: Total T cell responses were possibly underestimated by TCR breadth and depth analyses. The authors reported substantial breadth in spike-specific CD8+ and CD4+ T cell responses after vaccination.

The junction had 6 bases not matched to a gene; V was cut back by 4 bases and J by 2 bases. The CDR3 runs 15 residues. Germline V lookup: CDR1 MNHEY, CDR2 SVGEGT. With respect to this clone: Its antigen is still unknown.

Sequenced by immunoSEQ multiplex PCR; TCRdb stores in-frame clones only, minus some. The sample carries about 680,000 clones, around 92% recorded once. Documented treatment: roughly 20 received Ad26.COV2.S at low or high dose, single or two shots; roughly five received placebo; per-sample allocation not given. On day 63 after the first injection, vaccine and placebo recipients gave samples. This chain connects TRBV6-2 or TRBV6-3 to TRBJ2-7; 9 bases fit TRBD1. Sequences were derived from peripheral blood, sampled in a trial of Ad26.COV2.S vaccine versus placebo. This sequence was found in a person aged 18-65 years who received the Ad26.COV2.S COVID-19 vaccine or a placebo. As DNA, the CDR3 is TGTGCCAGCAGTTCCCTGGGACAGGGTACCTACGAGCAGTACTTC. Translated: CASSSLGQGTYEQYF.